The 21 T cell receptor beta chains below were found in one sample sequenced in a study of vaccination effects on CD4 cells after COVID-19. Some clones are missing from TCRdb's copy, which holds only in-frame ones; the method was immunoSEQ multiplex PCR. The data show fewer than 40,000 clones, about two thirds seen once. These receptors' targets are unknown. CD4+ T cells were isolated after 10 days of culture. The sample was CD4+ T cells from PBMCs cultured without peptide, taken before COVID-19 vaccination. These receptors were taken from a human donor who received a COVID-19 vaccine.

The J gene is TRBJ1-1, the V gene TRBV6-1, with TRBD1 as a possible D gene (6 bases). This CDR3 is 13 amino acids long. Between the trimmed V and J ends, which lost 10 bases and 4 bases, there was a span of 16 bases. Germline values: CDR1 MNHNS, CDR2 SASEGT. This chain's CDR3 is CATTRGRGTEAFF. The CDR3 DNA is TGTGCCACCACGAGGGGGAGAGGCACTGAAGCTTTCTTT.

This clone was counted a few times. The chain couples TRBV12-3 or TRBV12-4 to TRBJ1-2; D not certain. The CDR3 totals 11 residues. Trimming cost V 4 bases and J 12 bases, with 12 bases left between them. CDR3 DNA sequence: TGTGCCAGCAGTTCTACACCCTTCAACACCTTC. This gives the protein CASSSTPFNTF.

A few counts support this clone. The chain joins TRBV3-1 (or the pseudogene TRBV3-2) to TRBJ2-1, with D maybe TRBD2 (6 bases). Germline V lookup: CDR1 LGHDT, CDR2 YNNKEL (reference sequence). The ends were cut back, 4 bases at V and 0 bases at J, with 10 bases in the middle. CDR3 length: 15 amino acids. CDR3 region: CASSPDYVSYNEQFF. Here the CDR3 DNA reads TGTGCCAGCAGCCCGGACTATGTCTCCTACAATGAGCAGTTCTTC.

By share, this clone counts as medium-sized. This chain connects TRBV11-2 to TRBJ1-5; D is uncertain. CDR1 SGHAT and CDR2 FQNNGV come from the germline V gene. The CDR3 covers 15 residues. V was pared by 1 base and J by 0 bases, with 7 bases between. CDR3 DNA sequence: TGTGCCAGCAGCTTAGGCCAGTATAGCAATCAGCCCCAGCATTTT. This gives the protein CASSLGQYSNQPQHF.

J is TRBJ1-1 and V is TRBV3-1 (or the pseudogene TRBV3-2); maybe TRBD1 (5 bases). CDR3 length: 14 amino acids. Trimming left V 3 bases short and J 0 bases short, with 8 bases between. Germline V CDR1 and CDR2: LGHDT, YNNKEL (reference sequence). CDR3 bases: TGTGCCAGCAGCCAGGTGGGGGTGAACACTGAAGCTTTCTTT. This translates into CASSQVGVNTEAFF.

This chain uses TRBV18 with TRBJ1-2; 11 bases match TRBD1. Germline loops: CDR1 KGHSH, CDR2 LQKENI. Trimming cost V 3 bases and J 3 bases; bases outside gene matches: 3. The CDR3 has 15 residues. Here the CDR3 reads CASSPRTGGDYGYTF. The CDR3 coding sequence is TGTGCCAGCTCACCCAGGACAGGGGGCGACTATGGCTACACCTTC.

J is TRBJ2-1 and V is TRBV15; weak D call: TRBD2 (5 bases). The CDR3 is made up of 14 amino acids. The ends were cut back, 5 bases at V and 3 bases at J, with 11 bases in the middle. Germline-derived CDR1 and CDR2 are LNHNV and YYDKDF (reference sequence). The CDR3 spells CATSPRTGYNEQFF. In nucleotides, the CDR3 is TGTGCCACCAGCCCCCGGACTGGCTACAATGAGCAGTTCTTC.

The table lists this clone with a few counts. This chain links TRBV5-1 with TRBJ1-2; TRBD1 might be the D (5 bases). V lost 1 base and J 4 bases, leaving 17 bases between the germline ends. CDR3 size: 16 residues. CDR1 is SGHRS, CDR2 YFSETQ, per germline. CDR3 DNA: TGCGCCAGCAGCTTGTATGCAGGGCCCCAAGTCTATGGCTACACCTTC. Protein product: CASSLYAGPQVYGYTF.

A few counts support this clone. The V and J genes are TRBV9 and TRBJ2-7, with 10 positions matching TRBD1. Germline lookup yields CDR1 SGDLS and CDR2 YYNGEE. This CDR3 contains 16 residues. After removal of 4 bases from V and 3 bases from J, the junction contained 10 bases not matched to a gene. CDR3 amino acids: CASSPTRDRGFYEQYF. CDR3 nucleotides: TGTGCCAGCAGCCCCACCAGGGACAGGGGTTTCTACGAGCAGTACTTC.

The chain is built from TRBV11-3 and TRBJ2-1; 11 bases are a match to TRBD2. CDR1 and CDR2 (germline): SGHNT, YENEEA. Trimming cost V 4 bases and J 7 bases; bases outside gene matches: 6. This CDR3 comprises 15 residues. CDR3 region: CASSSRTSGLNEQFF. In nucleotides, the CDR3 is TGTGCCAGCAGCTCTCGGACTAGCGGGCTAAATGAGCAGTTCTTC.

This clone was seen a handful of times. V gene TRBV10-3 combines with J gene TRBJ2-5; weak D call: TRBD2 (6 bases). The CDR3 covers 14 residues. Per germline, CDR1 ENHRY and CDR2 SYGVKD. The germline V and J ends were trimmed by 8 bases and 4 bases, with 17 bases remaining between them. In DNA form, the CDR3 reads TGTGCCATCTTCGTCAGGCGGGACTCAGAGACCCAGTACTTC. Translating it yields CAIFVRRDSETQYF.

The rearrangement links TRBV10-1 to TRBJ2-4; D could derive from TRBD1 or TRBD2 (6 bases each). This CDR3 region has 15 residues. The germline V gene has CDR1 WNHNN and CDR2 SYGVQD (reference sequence). Trimming cost V 6 bases and J 4 bases, with 16 bases left between them. CDR3 in amino acids: CASSGGEGGKNIQYF. As DNA, the CDR3 is TGCGCCAGCAGCGGAGGAGAGGGGGGTAAAAACATTCAGTACTTC.

The chain links TRBV7-9 to TRBJ1-5, with TRBD1 identical over 8 bases. Trimming removed 5 bases from V and 0 bases from J; junction bases left unmatched: 6. CDR1 and CDR2 from the germline V gene are SEHNR and FQNEAQ (reference sequence). This CDR3 spans 16 amino acids. CDR3 sequence: CASSQGTGYSNQPQHF. The CDR3 DNA reads as TGTGCCAGCAGCCAAGGGACAGGATATAGCAATCAGCCCCAGCATTTT.

The chain is built from TRBV25-1 and TRBJ2-2; a weak D match, TRBD1 (6 bases). CDR1 and CDR2 (germline): MGHDK, SYGVNS. Trimming shortened V by 0 bases and J by 1 base, and 9 bases separated the two germline ends. The CDR3 totals 16 residues. The CDR3 reads CASSEYIRGNTGELFF. In nucleotides, the CDR3 is TGTGCCAGCAGTGAATATATCAGGGGGAACACCGGGGAGCTGTTTTTT. Together with reference TRBV25-1 and TRBJ2-2, the CDR3 gives the full variable domain: EADIYQTPRYLVIGTGKKITLECSQTMGHDKMYWYQQDPGMELHLIHYSYGVNSTEKGDLSSESTVSRIRTEHFPLTLESARPSHTSQYLCASSEYIRGNTGELFFGEGSRLTVL.

The chain employs TRBV20-1 and TRBJ2-1; no clear D. CDR1 and CDR2 (germline): DFQATT, SNEGSKA (reference sequence). There are 11 residues in the CDR3. Trimming took 1 base from V and 10 from J, leaving 8 bases between them. CDR3 in amino acids: CSARVGWEQFF. In DNA, the CDR3 is TGCAGTGCTAGAGTTGGCTGGGAGCAGTTCTTC.

The V gene is TRBV6-6, the J gene TRBJ2-1, with D hard to call. In germline, CDR1 is MNHNY, CDR2 SVGAGI (reference sequence). Trimming cost V 6 bases and J 2 bases, with 11 bases left between them. The length of the CDR3 is 14 residues. In nucleotides, the CDR3 is TGTGCCAGCAGCCCTCCGGTGGCCTACAATGAGCAGTTCTTC. It specifies CASSPPVAYNEQFF.

This chain uses TRBV7-9 with TRBJ2-2, with D possibly matching TRBD1 (5 bases). The V gene lost 5 bases and the J gene lost 1 base, with 8 bases spanning the gap. Germline V CDR1 and CDR2: SEHNR, FQNEAQ (reference sequence). The CDR3 is 14 amino acids. This CDR3 reads CASSEDRNTGELFF. The CDR3 DNA follows: TGTGCCAGCAGCGAAGACAGGAACACCGGGGAGCTGTTTTTT. The variable domain in full, completed from reference TRBV7-9 and TRBJ2-2, reads DTGVSQNPRHKITKRGQNVTFRCDPISEHNRLYWYRQTLGQGPEFLTYFQNEAQLEKSRLLSDRFSAERPKGSFSTLEIQRTEQGDSAMYLCASSEDRNTGELFFGEGSRLTVL.

This clone was detected once. The chain links TRBV6-5 to TRBJ2-2, with D maybe TRBD2 (6 bases). V lost 7 bases, J lost 8 bases, and 20 bases lay in between. CDR3 size: 15 residues. The germline CDR1 and CDR2 sequences are MNHEY and SVGAGI. CDR3 coding DNA: TGTGCCAGCACCTCCATCGCCGCCGCGGGGGGGGAGCTGTTTTTT. Its translation is CASTSIAAAGGELFF.

The CDR3 is CASSQEQGAYQPQHF. In nucleotides, the CDR3 is TGTGCCAGCAGCCAAGAACAGGGGGCTTATCAGCCCCAGCATTTT. The rearrangement uses TRBV4-2 and TRBJ1-5; 9 nucleotides line up with TRBD1. J gave up 5 bases and V 0 bases, and 2 bases lay outside the gene matches. Germline V gene sequence: CDR1 LGHNA, CDR2 YNFKEQ. There are 15 residues in the CDR3.

This clone appeared a single time. The chain carries TRBV18 and TRBJ2-5; D is ambiguous. The germline V gene encodes CDR1 KGHSH and CDR2 LQKENI. This CDR3 spans 14 amino acids. Trimming removed 3 bases at V and 4 bases at J, with 12 bases between. The CDR3 loop is CASSPPARAETQYF. The CDR3 DNA reads as TGTGCCAGCTCACCGCCTGCTAGGGCAGAGACCCAGTACTTC.

The rearrangement uses TRBV19 and TRBJ1-5; TRBD1 is a possible D gene (5 bases). From germline, CDR1 is LNHDA and CDR2 SQIVND (reference sequence). The V and J ends lost 4 bases and 5 bases respectively, with 9 bases between them. The CDR3 consists of 13 residues. In DNA form, the CDR3 reads TGTGCCAGTAGTAAGGGGACTTATCAGCCCCAGCATTTT. This gives the protein CASSKGTYQPQHF.